Listed here are 21 T cell receptor beta chains from one sample, sequenced in a study of T cells in Graves' hyperthyroidism and ophthalmopathy. What was amplified from RNA transcripts were TCR beta CDR3 regions. During a first-round RT-PCR of the TCR CDR3, the HTBI primer set was used. TCRdb fed the multiplex PCR reads into MiXCR, producing one record per CDR3 protein. This repertoire shows 560,000 or so distinct CDR3 sequences, about 20% found once; its top ten account for 47%. Sequencing input: blood. The origin of the receptors is a middle-aged man with Graves' ophthalmopathy.

The J gene is TRBJ2-7, the V gene TRBV27, with D maybe TRBD2 (6 bases). V was trimmed by 6 bases and J by 2 bases, leaving 17 bases between them. The germline gives CDR1 MNHEY, CDR2 SMNVEV (reference sequence). CDR3 length: 15 residues. CDR3 nucleotide sequence: TGTGCCAGCAGACACCCGGGACTGAATACCTACGAGCAGTACTTC. Translation gives CASRHPGLNTYEQYF.

The CDR3: CASSLVRGLMNTEAFF. CDR3 sequence (DNA): TGTGCCAGCAGTTTGGTTAGGGGGCTTATGAACACTGAAGCTTTCTTT. V usage is TRBV6-1 and J usage is TRBJ1-1; 7 bases map to TRBD1. Germline CDR1 is MNHNS and CDR2 is SASEGT. After removal of 5 bases from V and 0 bases from J, the junction contained 9 bases not matched to a gene. This CDR3 is built from 16 residues.

This clonotype was picked up a small number of times. The CDR3 loop is CSVDATTQETQYF. CDR3 DNA: TGCAGCGTTGATGCGACTACCCAAGAGACCCAGTACTTC. The genes are TRBV29-1 and TRBJ2-5, with a weak D call TRBD2 (5 bases). The CDR3 is 13 residues long. The V gene lost 3 bases and the J gene lost 1 base, with 9 bases spanning the gap. Per germline, CDR1 SQVTM and CDR2 ANQGSEA.

This clonotype was counted a few times. The chain has TRBV28 and TRBJ2-5, with 7 positions matching TRBD1. Germline CDR1 is MDHEN and CDR2 is SYDVKM. The CDR3 has 13 residues. After removal of 5 bases from V and 4 bases from J, the junction contained 4 bases not matched to a gene. The CDR3: CASSAGDRETQYF. The CDR3 DNA is TGTGCCAGCAGTGCCGGGGACAGAGAGACCCAGTACTTC. Complete variable domain (other parts from reference TRBV28 and TRBJ2-5): DVKVTQSSRYLVKRTGEKVFLECVQDMDHENMFWYRQDPGLGLRLIYFSYDVKMKEKGDIPEGYSVSREKKERFSLILESASTNQTSMYLCASSAGDRETQYFGPGTRLLVL.

This clonotype was counted only a few times. The CDR3 DNA follows: TGTGCCAGCAGCTCTAGCGGGAGAACCTCCTACGAGCAGTACTTC. This encodes CASSSSGRTSYEQYF. This sequence joins TRBV7-9 and TRBJ2-7; 10 bases line up with TRBD2. The V and J ends lost 4 bases and 0 bases, in that order; junction bases with no gene match: 3. The CDR3 consists of 15 residues. Looked up from germline, CDR1 is SEHNR and CDR2 is FQNEAQ (reference sequence).

The V and J genes are TRBV7-6 and TRBJ2-2; D remains ambiguous. Trimming pared 1 base from V and 6 bases from J, leaving 6 bases between. Germline lookup yields CDR1 SGHVS and CDR2 FNYEAQ. CDR3 length: 13 amino acids. The CDR3 coding sequence is TGTGCCAGCAGCTTAGTCGTAGCCGGGGAGCTGTTTTTT. Its translation: CASSLVVAGELFF.

The chain combines TRBV7-9 with TRBJ2-7; TRBD2 aligns across 11 bases. The J segment lost 3 bases and the V segment lost 6 bases, leaving 10 bases of the junction unmatched. This CDR3 is 16 amino acids long. The germline CDR1 and CDR2 sequences are SEHNR and FQNEAQ (reference sequence). The CDR3 bases are TGTGCCAGCAGTTCGACTAGCGGGAAACCATTCTACGAGCAGTACTTC. This sequence encodes CASSSTSGKPFYEQYF.

This clonotype was observed a few times. V and J are TRBV5-1 and TRBJ1-5; 8 bases fit TRBD1. The V segment lost 5 bases and the J segment 6 bases; nucleotides outside the gene matches: 4. This CDR3 contains 13 residues. Germline assignment: CDR1 SGHRS and CDR2 YFSETQ. CDR3 sequence: CASSQGAGQPQHF. The CDR3 bases are TGCGCCAGCAGTCAGGGGGCGGGTCAGCCCCAGCATTTT.

The genes are TRBV9 and TRBJ2-1; 7 bases are shared with TRBD2. V shed 0 bases and J 4 bases; nucleotides not matched to a gene: 7. There are 16 residues in the CDR3. The germline V gene has CDR1 SGDLS and CDR2 YYNGEE. As DNA, the CDR3 is TGTGCCAGCAGCGTAGAGTGGGACTACGGATACAATGAGCAGTTCTTC. The encoded protein is CASSVEWDYGYNEQFF. Together with reference TRBV9 and TRBJ2-1, the CDR3 gives the full variable domain: DSGVTQTPKHLITATGQRVTLRCSPRSGDLSVYWYQQSLDQGLQFLIQYYNGEERAKGNILERFSAQQFPDLHSELNLSSLELGDSALYFCASSVEWDYGYNEQFFGPGTRLTVL.

This clonotype has only a few counts. The J gene is TRBJ1-1, the V gene TRBV5-5; 9 bases map to TRBD1. The V segment lost 0 bases and the J segment 1 base; nucleotides outside the gene matches: 10. The CDR3 totals 18 residues. Looked up from germline, CDR1 is SGHKS and CDR2 is YYEKEE (reference sequence). CDR3: CASSLEGQGTWENTEAFF. The CDR3 nucleotides are TGTGCCAGCAGCTTGGAAGGACAGGGGACGTGGGAGAACACTGAAGCTTTCTTT.

The CDR3 loop is CASSLTGQRTDTQYF. CDR3 in DNA: TGCGCCAGCAGCTTAACAGGACAACGCACAGATACGCAGTATTTT. The chain links TRBV5-1 to TRBJ2-3, with a tentative D call TRBD1 (5 bases). Per the germline V gene, CDR1 is SGHRS and CDR2 is YFSETQ. V dropped 2 bases and J dropped 1 base, with 11 bases sitting between them. There are 15 residues in the CDR3.

The V call is TRBV27, the J call TRBJ2-3; 8 nucleotides line up with TRBD2. The germline V gene has CDR1 MNHEY and CDR2 SMNVEV (reference sequence). J lost 5 bases, V lost 6 bases, and 10 bases had no gene match. There are 15 residues in the CDR3. The CDR3 loop reads CASRYIAGRGDTQYF. CDR3 DNA: TGTGCCAGCAGATATATAGCGGGGCGAGGAGATACGCAGTATTTT.

The chain links TRBV9 to TRBJ2-1; possibly TRBD2 for D (6 bases). CDR3 length: 13 amino acids. In germline, CDR1 is SGDLS, CDR2 YYNGEE. The V gene lost 3 bases and the J gene lost 7 bases, with 11 bases spanning the gap. CDR3 sequence: CASSGTGENEQFF. CDR3 nucleotide sequence: TGTGCCAGCAGCGGAACGGGGGAAAATGAGCAGTTCTTC.

J is TRBJ1-1 and V is TRBV28; D is possibly TRBD1 (5 bases). The CDR3 has 15 amino acids. The germline CDR1 and CDR2 sequences are MDHEN and SYDVKM. The V and J ends lost 3 bases and 5 bases respectively, with 16 bases between them. Written as DNA, the CDR3 is TGTGCCAGCAGTTTGGCAGGGTCCGGGCGTACTGAAGCTTTCTTT. Its translation is CASSLAGSGRTEAFF.

This clonotype was detected only a few times. The CDR3 loop is CASSQVSDVGYEQYF. The CDR3 nucleotides read TGCGCCAGCAGCCAAGTTTCCGATGTAGGCTACGAGCAGTACTTC. The rearrangement uses TRBV4-3 and TRBJ2-7; no reliable D call. V was cut by 1 base and J by 3 bases, with 13 bases left in between. Germline V gene data show CDR1 as LGHNA and CDR2 as YSLEER. This CDR3 is 15 amino acids long.

This clonotype showed up many times. The chain is built from TRBV30 and TRBJ1-1; D call uncertain. The germline CDR1 and CDR2 sequences are GTSNPN and SVGIG (reference sequence). This CDR3 is built from 14 residues. Trimming removed 3 bases from V and 4 bases from J, with 15 bases in between. The CDR3 region has the DNA TGTGCCTGGAGCTTAGACACCCGGGGCACTGAAGCTTTCTTT. Translation gives CAWSLDTRGTEAFF.

There are a few counts of this clonotype. The chain has TRBV20-1 and TRBJ2-1; D is ambiguous. Germline lookup yields CDR1 DFQATT and CDR2 SNEGSKA (reference sequence). The CDR3 consists of 12 residues. V gave up 5 bases and J gave up 6 bases, with 11 bases separating them. The CDR3 loop reads CSAVRYPNEQFF. CDR3 coding DNA: TGCAGTGCTGTCCGATACCCCAATGAGCAGTTCTTC.

This clonotype has ten or more counts. The V call is TRBV13, the J call TRBJ1-1, with a possible D match to TRBD1 (6 bases). The germline V gene has CDR1 PRHDT and CDR2 FYEKMQ (reference sequence). The CDR3 is 14 residues long. V was pared by 5 bases and J by 0 bases, with 10 bases between. The CDR3 coding sequence is TGTGCCAGCAGCGGACAGCGAATGAACACTGAAGCTTTCTTT. This gives the protein CASSGQRMNTEAFF.

The chain joins TRBV19 to TRBJ1-5, with 7 bases fitting TRBD1. V lost 6 bases, J lost 6 bases, and 8 bases stayed unmatched. The CDR3 length is 14 residues. The V gene's germline CDR1 is LNHDA and CDR2 SQIVND (reference sequence). CDR3 region: CASSVQGSAQPQHF. The CDR3, as DNA: TGTGCCAGTAGCGTACAGGGGTCGGCTCAGCCCCAGCATTTT.

V and J are TRBV6-5 and TRBJ2-2, with D unclear. The V gene's germline CDR1 is MNHEY and CDR2 SVGAGI. Between the trimmed V and J ends, which lost 2 bases and 3 bases, there was a span of 7 bases. This CDR3 is built from 14 residues. Here the CDR3 reads CASSYRADTGELFF. The CDR3 DNA follows: TGTGCCAGCAGTTACAGGGCAGACACCGGGGAGCTGTTTTTT.

The chain couples TRBV7-9 to TRBJ2-3; no firm D call. The CDR3 contains 13 residues. Looked up from germline, CDR1 is SEHNR and CDR2 is FQNEAQ (reference sequence). The V end lost 4 bases, the J end lost 6 bases, and 11 bases lay between the germline ends. The CDR3 DNA is TGTGCCAGCAGCTCGCTCCCCGCGGATACGCAGTATTTT. As protein: CASSSLPADTQYF.